Sequencing of this T cell receptor (beta chain) was carried out in a study of CD8+ T cells in alopecia areata. Whole-study context: For 6 to 18 months, tofacitinib was taken, and 6 months off drug followed.

In the case of this clone: Antigen: not known.

In each case, RNA was isolated and then reverse transcribed into cDNA as the sequencing template. Repertoires were generated with immunoSEQ multiplex PCR, while TCRdb's copy carries only in-frame clones and drops some. The table has about 180,000 clones, 51% seen once. Study outcomes and limitations: Clonality in lesional scalp, especially alopecia totalis/universalis, exceeded that of normal scalp.

V lost 3 bases and J 6 bases, leaving 17 bases between the germline ends. The CDR3 is 14 amino acids. Germline-derived CDR1 and CDR2 are GTSNPN and SVGIG (reference sequence). As for treatment: oral pan-JAK inhibitor, 5-10 mg twice daily. This specimen consisted of CD8+ T cells sorted from blood, obtained around week 54, from a patient treated with tofacitinib. The source of this sequence is a human donor with alopecia areata. V usage is TRBV30 and J usage is TRBJ1-1; D is possibly TRBD1 (5 bases). CDR3 residues: CAWSLRRGVSEAFF. The DNA for the CDR3 is TGTGCCTGGAGCCTTCGAAGAGGGGTGTCTGAAGCTTTCTTT.